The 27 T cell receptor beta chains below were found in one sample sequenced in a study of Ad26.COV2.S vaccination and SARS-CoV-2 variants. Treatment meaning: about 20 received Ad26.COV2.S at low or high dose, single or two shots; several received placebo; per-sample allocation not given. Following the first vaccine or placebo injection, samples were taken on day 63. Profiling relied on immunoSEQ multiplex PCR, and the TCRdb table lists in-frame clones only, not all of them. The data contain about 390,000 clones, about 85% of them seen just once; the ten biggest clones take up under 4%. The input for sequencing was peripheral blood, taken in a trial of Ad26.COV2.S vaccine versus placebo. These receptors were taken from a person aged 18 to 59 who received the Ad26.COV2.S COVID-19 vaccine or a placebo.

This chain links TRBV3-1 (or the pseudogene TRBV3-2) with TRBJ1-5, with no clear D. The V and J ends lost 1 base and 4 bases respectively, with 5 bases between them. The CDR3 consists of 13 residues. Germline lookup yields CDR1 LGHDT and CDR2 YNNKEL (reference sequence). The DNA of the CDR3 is TGTGCCAGCAGCCAAGGTCGAAATCAGCCCCAGCATTTT. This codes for CASSQGRNQPQHF.

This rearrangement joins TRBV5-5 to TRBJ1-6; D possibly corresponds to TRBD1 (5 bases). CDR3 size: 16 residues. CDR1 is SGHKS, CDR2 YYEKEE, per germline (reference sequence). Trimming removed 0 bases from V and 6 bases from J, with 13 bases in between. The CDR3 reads CASSLVPAGPNSPLHF. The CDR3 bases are TGTGCCAGCAGCTTGGTTCCCGCGGGACCTAATTCACCCCTCCACTTT.

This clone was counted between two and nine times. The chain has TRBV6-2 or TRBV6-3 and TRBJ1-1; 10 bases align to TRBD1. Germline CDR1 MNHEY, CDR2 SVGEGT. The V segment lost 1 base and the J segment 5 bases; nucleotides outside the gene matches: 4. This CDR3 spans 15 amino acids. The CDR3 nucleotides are TGTGCCAGCAGTTACTACGACAGGGGGCGAACTGAAGCTTTCTTT. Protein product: CASSYYDRGRTEAFF.

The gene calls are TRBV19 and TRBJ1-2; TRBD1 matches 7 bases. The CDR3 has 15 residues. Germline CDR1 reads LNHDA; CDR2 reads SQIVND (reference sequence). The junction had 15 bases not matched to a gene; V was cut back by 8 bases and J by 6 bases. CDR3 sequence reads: CASRGRVDRDNGYTF. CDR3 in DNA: TGTGCCAGTCGAGGGAGGGTCGACAGGGACAATGGCTACACCTTC.

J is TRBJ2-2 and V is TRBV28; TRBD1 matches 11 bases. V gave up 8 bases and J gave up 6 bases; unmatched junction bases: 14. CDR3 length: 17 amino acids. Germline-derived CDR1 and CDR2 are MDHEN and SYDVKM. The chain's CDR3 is CASGHSGTGGGAGELFF. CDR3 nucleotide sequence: TGTGCCAGCGGACATTCCGGGACAGGGGGTGGGGCCGGGGAGCTGTTTTTT.

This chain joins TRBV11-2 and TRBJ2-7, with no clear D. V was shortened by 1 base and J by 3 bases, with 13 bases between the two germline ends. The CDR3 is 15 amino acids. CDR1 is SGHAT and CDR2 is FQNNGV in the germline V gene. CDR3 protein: CASSLVSQKGYEQYF. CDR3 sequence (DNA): TGTGCCAGCAGCTTAGTATCTCAGAAGGGCTACGAGCAGTACTTC.

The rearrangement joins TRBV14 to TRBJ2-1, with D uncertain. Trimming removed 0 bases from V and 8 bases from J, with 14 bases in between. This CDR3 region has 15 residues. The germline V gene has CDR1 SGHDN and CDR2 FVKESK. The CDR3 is CASSQDWARSDEQFF. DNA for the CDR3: TGTGCCAGCAGCCAAGATTGGGCCCGGAGCGATGAGCAGTTCTTC.

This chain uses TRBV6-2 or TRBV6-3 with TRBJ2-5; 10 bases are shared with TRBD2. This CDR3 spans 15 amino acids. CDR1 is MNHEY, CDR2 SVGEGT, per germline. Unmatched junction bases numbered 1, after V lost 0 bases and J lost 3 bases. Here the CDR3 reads CASSYSGLAEETQYF. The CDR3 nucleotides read TGTGCCAGCAGTTACTCCGGACTAGCGGAAGAGACCCAGTACTTC.

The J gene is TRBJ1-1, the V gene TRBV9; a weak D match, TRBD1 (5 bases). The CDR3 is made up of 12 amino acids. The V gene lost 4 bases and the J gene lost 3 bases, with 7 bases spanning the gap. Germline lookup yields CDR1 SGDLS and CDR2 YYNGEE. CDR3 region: CASSSGYTEAFF. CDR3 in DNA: TGTGCCAGCAGCTCAGGGTACACTGAAGCTTTCTTT. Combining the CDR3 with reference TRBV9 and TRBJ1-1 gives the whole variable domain DSGVTQTPKHLITATGQRVTLRCSPRSGDLSVYWYQQSLDQGLQFLIQYYNGEERAKGNILERFSAQQFPDLHSELNLSSLELGDSALYFCASSSGYTEAFFGQGTRLTVV.

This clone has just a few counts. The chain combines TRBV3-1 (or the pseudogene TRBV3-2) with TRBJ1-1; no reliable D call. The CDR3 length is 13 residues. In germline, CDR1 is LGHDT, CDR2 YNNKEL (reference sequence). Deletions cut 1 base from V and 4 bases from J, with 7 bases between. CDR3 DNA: TGTGCCAGCAGCCAAGGCCTAGGCACTGAAGCTTTCTTT. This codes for CASSQGLGTEAFF.

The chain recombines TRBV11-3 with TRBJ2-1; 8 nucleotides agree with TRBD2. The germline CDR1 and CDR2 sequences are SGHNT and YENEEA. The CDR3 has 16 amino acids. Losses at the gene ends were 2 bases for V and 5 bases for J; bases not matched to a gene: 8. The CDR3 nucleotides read TGTGCCAGCAGCTTATATGCGGGGGGCCATGACAATGAGCAGTTCTTC. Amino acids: CASSLYAGGHDNEQFF.

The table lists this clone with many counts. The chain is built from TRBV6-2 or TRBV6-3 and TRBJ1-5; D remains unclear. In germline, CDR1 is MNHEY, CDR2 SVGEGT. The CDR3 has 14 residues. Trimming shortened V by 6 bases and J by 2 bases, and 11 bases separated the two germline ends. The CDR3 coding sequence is TGTGCCAGCAGCCCCGAACTTGGCAATCAGCCCCAGCATTTT. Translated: CASSPELGNQPQHF.

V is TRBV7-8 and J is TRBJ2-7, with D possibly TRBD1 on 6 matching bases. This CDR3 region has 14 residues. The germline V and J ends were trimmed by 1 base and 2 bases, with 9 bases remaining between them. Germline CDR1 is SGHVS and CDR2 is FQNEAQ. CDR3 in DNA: TGTGCCAGCAGCTTAGACCGACAGGCCTACGAGCAGTACTTC. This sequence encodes CASSLDRQAYEQYF.

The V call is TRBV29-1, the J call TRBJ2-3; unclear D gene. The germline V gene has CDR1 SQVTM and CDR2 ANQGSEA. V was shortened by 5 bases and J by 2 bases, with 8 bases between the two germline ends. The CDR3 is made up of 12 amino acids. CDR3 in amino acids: CSVHRVTDTQYF. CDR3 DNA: TGCAGCGTTCACCGGGTCACAGATACGCAGTATTTT.

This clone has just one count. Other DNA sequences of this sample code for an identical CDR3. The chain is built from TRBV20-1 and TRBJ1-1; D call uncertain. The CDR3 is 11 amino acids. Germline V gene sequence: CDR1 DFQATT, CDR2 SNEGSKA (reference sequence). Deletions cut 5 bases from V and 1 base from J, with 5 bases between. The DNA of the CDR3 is TGCAGTGCTCGGGGGAACACTGAAGCTTTCTTT. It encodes CSARGNTEAFF.

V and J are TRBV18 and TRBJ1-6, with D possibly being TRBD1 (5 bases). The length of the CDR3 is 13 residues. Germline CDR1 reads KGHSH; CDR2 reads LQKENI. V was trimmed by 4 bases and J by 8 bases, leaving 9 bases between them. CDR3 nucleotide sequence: TGTGCCAGCTCACGGGGGGGGGATTCACCCCTCCACTTT. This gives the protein CASSRGGDSPLHF.

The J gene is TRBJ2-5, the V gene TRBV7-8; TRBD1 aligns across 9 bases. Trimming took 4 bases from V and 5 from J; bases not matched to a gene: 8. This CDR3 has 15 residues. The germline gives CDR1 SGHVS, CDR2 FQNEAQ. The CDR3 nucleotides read TGTGCCAGCAGCTCATACAGGGGGCGCGGGGAGACCCAGTACTTC. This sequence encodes CASSSYRGRGETQYF.

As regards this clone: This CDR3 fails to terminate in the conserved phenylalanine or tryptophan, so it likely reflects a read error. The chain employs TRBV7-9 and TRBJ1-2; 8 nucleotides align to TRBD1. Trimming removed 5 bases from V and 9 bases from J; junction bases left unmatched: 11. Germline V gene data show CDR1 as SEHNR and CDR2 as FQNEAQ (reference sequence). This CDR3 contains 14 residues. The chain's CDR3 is CASSQPGQAGSYTL. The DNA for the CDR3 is TGTGCCAGCAGCCAACCGGGACAGGCGGGGAGCTACACCTTA.

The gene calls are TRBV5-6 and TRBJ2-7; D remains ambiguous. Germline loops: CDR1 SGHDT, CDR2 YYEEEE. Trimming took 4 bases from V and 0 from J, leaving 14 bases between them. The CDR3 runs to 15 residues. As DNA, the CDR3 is TGTGCCAGCAGCCCAAGGCCGACCCTCTCCTACGAGCAGTACTTC. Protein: CASSPRPTLSYEQYF.

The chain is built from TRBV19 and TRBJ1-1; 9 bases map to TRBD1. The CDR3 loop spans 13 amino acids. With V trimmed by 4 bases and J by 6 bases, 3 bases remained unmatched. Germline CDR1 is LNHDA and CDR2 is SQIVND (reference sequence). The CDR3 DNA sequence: TGTGCCAGTAGTAGGGACAGGGTCTCTGAAGCTTTCTTT. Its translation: CASSRDRVSEAFF.

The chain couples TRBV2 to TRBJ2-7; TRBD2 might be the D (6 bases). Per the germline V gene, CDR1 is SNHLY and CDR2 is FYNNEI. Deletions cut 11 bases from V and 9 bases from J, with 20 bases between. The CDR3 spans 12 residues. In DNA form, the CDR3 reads TGTGCCGGAGGGAGTTTCCAACTCGGGCAGTACTTC. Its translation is CAGGSFQLGQYF.

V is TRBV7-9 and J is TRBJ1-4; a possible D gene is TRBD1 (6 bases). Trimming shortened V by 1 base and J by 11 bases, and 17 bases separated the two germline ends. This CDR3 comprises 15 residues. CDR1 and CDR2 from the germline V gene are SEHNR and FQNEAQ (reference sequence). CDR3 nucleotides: TGTGCCAGCAGCTTAGACCTACAGGGTTCTGGGAAACTGTTTTTT. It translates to CASSLDLQGSGKLFF. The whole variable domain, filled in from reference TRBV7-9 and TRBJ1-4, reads DTGVSQNPRHKITKRGQNVTFRCDPISEHNRLYWYRQTLGQGPEFLTYFQNEAQLEKSRLLSDRFSAERPKGSFSTLEIQRTEQGDSAMYLCASSLDLQGSGKLFFGSGTQLSVL.

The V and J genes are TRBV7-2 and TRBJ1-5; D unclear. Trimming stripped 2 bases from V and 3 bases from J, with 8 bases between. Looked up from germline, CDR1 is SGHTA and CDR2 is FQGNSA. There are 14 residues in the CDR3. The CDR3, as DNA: TGTGCCAGCAGCTTATCCGGGATCAATCAGCCCCAGCATTTT. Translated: CASSLSGINQPQHF.

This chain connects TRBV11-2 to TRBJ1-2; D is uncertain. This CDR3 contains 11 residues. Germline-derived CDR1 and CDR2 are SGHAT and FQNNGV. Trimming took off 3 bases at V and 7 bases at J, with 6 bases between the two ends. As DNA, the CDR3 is TGTGCCAGCAGCTTTAAGGTTGGCTACACCTTC. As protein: CASSFKVGYTF.

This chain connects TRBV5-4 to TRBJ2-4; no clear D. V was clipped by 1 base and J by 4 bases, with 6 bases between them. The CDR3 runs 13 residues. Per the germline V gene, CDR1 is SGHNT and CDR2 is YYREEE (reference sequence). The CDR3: CASSLPSKNIQYF. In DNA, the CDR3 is TGTGCCAGCAGCTTGCCAAGTAAAAACATTCAGTACTTC.

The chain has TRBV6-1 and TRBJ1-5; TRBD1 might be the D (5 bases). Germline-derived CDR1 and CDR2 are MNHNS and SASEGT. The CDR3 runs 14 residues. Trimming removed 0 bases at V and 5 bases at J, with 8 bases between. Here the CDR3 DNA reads TGTGCCAGCAGTGAAGCAGACAGTTATCAGCCCCAGCATTTT. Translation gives CASSEADSYQPQHF.

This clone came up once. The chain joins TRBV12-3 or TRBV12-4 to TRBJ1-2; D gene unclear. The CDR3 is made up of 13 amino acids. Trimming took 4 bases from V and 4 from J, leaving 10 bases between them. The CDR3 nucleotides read TGTGCCAGCAGTTACGGCCTTACCTATGGCTACACCTTC. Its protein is CASSYGLTYGYTF.